These 7 T cell receptor beta chains share one sample of origin, sequenced in a study of blood T cell repertoires in COVID-19. TCRdb's copy holds only in-frame clones and misses some; the assay was immunoSEQ multiplex PCR. The data contain 190,000 or so clones, around 90% of them singletons. Sequencing was done on a sample of peripheral blood. The receptors here all came from a man aged 35 to 55 with acute or convalescent COVID-19.

The rearrangement uses TRBV2 and TRBJ1-1; D perhaps matches TRBD1 (5 bases). V was pared by 9 bases and J by 1 base, with 15 bases between. Germline V gene data show CDR1 as SNHLY and CDR2 as FYNNEI. This CDR3 comprises 14 residues. Here the CDR3 reads CARYAGISNTEAFF. In DNA form, the CDR3 reads TGTGCCAGATATGCAGGGATTTCGAACACTGAAGCTTTCTTT.

Written as DNA, the CDR3 is TGTGCCAGCTCACCCCCGGGACTATACACAGATACGCAGTATTTT. This translates into CASSPPGLYTDTQYF. The chain uses TRBV18 and TRBJ2-3; TRBD2 agrees at 7 bases. This CDR3 has 15 amino acids. Germline trimming cut 3 bases from V and 2 bases from J; bases unmatched to any gene: 5. CDR1 and CDR2 (germline): KGHSH, LQKENI.

The rearrangement joins TRBV7-3 to TRBJ2-2; 12 nucleotides match TRBD2. This CDR3 is 16 amino acids long. V lost 6 bases, J lost 1 base, and 3 bases stayed unmatched. Per the germline V gene, CDR1 is SGHTA and CDR2 is FQGTGA. CDR3 in DNA: TGTGCCAGCAGACCGACTAGCGGGGGGAACACCGGGGAGCTGTTTTTT. Its protein product is CASRPTSGGNTGELFF.

The chain is built from TRBV11-3 and TRBJ2-2; 9 nucleotides agree with TRBD1. The germline CDR1 and CDR2 sequences are SGHNT and YENEEA. J was trimmed by 7 bases and V by 5 bases; bases with no gene match: 8. This CDR3 comprises 15 residues. The CDR3 DNA sequence: TGTGCCAGCAGCCCGGGACAGGGTTCGAGCGGGGAGCTGTTTTTT. It translates to CASSPGQGSSGELFF.

The rearrangement joins TRBV19 to TRBJ1-1; D is uncertain. CDR3 length: 14 residues. The germline V and J ends were trimmed by 5 bases and 7 bases, with 17 bases remaining between them. Germline values: CDR1 LNHDA, CDR2 SQIVND (reference sequence). Written as DNA, the CDR3 is TGTGCCAGTAGTGTACAGCCAGTTGCCAATGAAGCTTTCTTT. Translated, it gives CASSVQPVANEAFF. Drawing the rest from reference TRBV19 and TRBJ1-1, the complete variable domain is DGGITQSPKYLFRKEGQNVTLSCEQNLNHDAMYWYRQDPGQGLRLIYYSQIVNDFQKGDIAEGYSVSREKKESFPLTVTSAQKNPTAFYLCASSVQPVANEAFFGQGTRLTVV.

V gene TRBV2 combines with J gene TRBJ1-5; 7 positions match TRBD1. From germline, CDR1 is SNHLY and CDR2 FYNNEI. Losses at the gene ends were 7 bases for V and 1 base for J; bases not matched to a gene: 7. This CDR3 has 15 amino acids. CDR3 DNA sequence: TGTGCCAGCACTAGACAGGGAAGAAGCAATCAGCCCCAGCATTTT. This sequence encodes CASTRQGRSNQPQHF. Filled out from reference TRBV2 and TRBJ1-5, the complete variable domain reads EPEVTQTPSHQVTQMGQEVILRCVPISNHLYFYWYRQILGQKVEFLVSFYNNEISEKSEIFDDQFSVERPDGSNFTLKIRSTKLEDSAMYFCASTRQGRSNQPQHFGDGTRLSIL.

The DNA of the CDR3 is TGTGCCAGTAGGGTGACAGGGTTTGGCTACGAGCAGTACTTC. Its translation: CASRVTGFGYEQYF. V is TRBV19 and J is TRBJ2-7, with 7 bases lining up with TRBD1. CDR3 size: 14 residues. CDR1 is LNHDA, CDR2 SQIVND, per germline (reference sequence). Unmatched junction bases numbered 8, after V lost 6 bases and J lost 3 bases.